This T cell receptor beta chain was sequenced for a study of T cells in Graves' hyperthyroidism and ophthalmopathy. Study at large: Peripheral blood collection took place at initial diagnosis, before any treatment.

The germline V and J ends were trimmed by 2 bases and 6 bases, with 11 bases remaining between them. Germline V gene lookup returns CDR1 MDHEN and CDR2 SYDVKM. The CDR3 loop spans 14 amino acids. Graves' hyperthyroidism showing no ophthalmopathy progression within 18 months was considered stable. The source material, RNA transcripts, was used to amplify TCR beta CDR3 regions. TCR CDR3 underwent first-round RT-PCR with the HTBI primer set. One entry per CDR3 protein, called by TCRdb with MiXCR from the multiplex PCR reads. The sample comprises under 650,000 distinct CDR3 sequences, about 16% of which are singletons, and 3.8% rests with the top ten.

V gene TRBV28 combines with J gene TRBJ2-1, with unresolved D. This receptor was identified in a woman aged 30 to 39 with Graves' hyperthyroidism. Material for sequencing was blood. The CDR3 here is CASSLTHKPNEQFF. The CDR3 coding sequence is TGTGCCAGCAGTTTAACCCATAAACCCAATGAGCAGTTCTTC.